The rows below give T cell receptor beta chains drawn from one sample of a study of tumor and adjacent non-tumor tissue in lung cancer. TCRdb independently ran MiXCR on the multiplex PCR reads; one entry per CDR3 protein. This repertoire shows around 74,000 distinct CDR3 sequences, approximately 71% found once; its top ten account for over 9.5%. Specimen: lung tumor tissue. These receptors were taken from a woman in her sixties or seventies with non-small cell lung cancer. Each CDR3 is given with its conserved first and last residue. Fields, in order: V gene, CDR3 protein.

TRBV5-1 | CASSYPLTGSGRAENTDMQCF
TRBV13 | CASSLSGGLDEQFF
TRBV28 | CASRTAASYEQYF
TRBV28 | CASSSPDRDGEQYF
TRBV11-2 | CASSPEGGRNNEQLF
TRBV6-6 | CASSLVGGTYEQYF
TRBV12-3/TRBV12-4 | CASSSGGANEKLFF
TRBV29-1 | CSVEMPGYEQYF
TRBV24-1 | CATRDGSSYNEQFF
TRBV12-3/TRBV12-4 | CASSSSDMVEAQYF
TRBV6-2/TRBV6-3 | CACCYEEGEQFF
TRBV10-1 | CASSETSCDTSPGETQYF
TRBV6-2/TRBV6-3 | CASDTGGLAGPSSYSEQFF
TRBV11-2 | CVSSVDVLDTDTHYF
TRBV10-3 | CAISVSVDMASQETQYF
TRBV6-1 | CASSERRRRIVDTEAFF
TRBV30 | CALSADRYQETQYF
TRBV5-1 | CASSRTSGAPYEQYF